This T cell receptor beta chain was observed in a study of T cells in Graves' hyperthyroidism and ophthalmopathy. Study-wide results and limits: Ophthalmopathy was identified by the model a median around 5.9 months ahead of onset. Most clonotypes expanded in the thyroid (above 0.001) were also present in blood.

Amplification targeted TCR beta CDR3 regions from RNA transcripts. Initially, a first-round RT-PCR of the TCR CDR3 employed the HTBI primer set. One entry per CDR3 protein, called by TCRdb with MiXCR from the multiplex PCR reads. Among about 400,000 distinct CDR3 sequences listed, roughly 14% were seen once. This CDR3 region has 13 residues. After removal of 5 bases from V and 4 bases from J, the junction contained 4 bases not matched to a gene. CDR1 and CDR2 from the germline V gene are SEHNR and FQNEAQ (reference sequence). Patients were excluded because of uncontrolled infection, other autoimmune disease, pregnancy or lactation. Each diagnosis was grounded in clinical symptoms, serum thyroxine and TRAb, thyroid ultrasound, and orbital computed tomography. There are many counts of this clonotype. Its antigen is unknown.

This sequence joins TRBV7-9 and TRBJ1-2, with 7 nucleotides matching TRBD1. Sequencing was carried out using blood. The sequence was collected from a man younger than 35 with Graves' ophthalmopathy. As DNA, the CDR3 is TGTGCCAGCAGCCCTTACAGGGGCTATGGCTACACCTTC. Its translation is CASSPYRGYGYTF.